A single sample gave rise to the 31 T cell receptor beta chains below, sequenced in a study of cytomegalovirus exposure and HLA in healthy donors. The primer mix had 60 Vbeta and 13 Jbeta primers. Data came from immunoSEQ multiplex PCR; TCRdb stores just in-frame clones and leaves some out. The profile shows 140,000 to 150,000 clones, approximately 80% of them singletons. The sequenced material came from PBMCs. The receptor source for this set is a woman younger than 30 in good health and CMV-seropositive.

The chain uses TRBV7-2 and TRBJ2-7, with D possibly TRBD2 on 5 matching bases. Germline V gene lookup returns CDR1 SGHTA and CDR2 FQGNSA. The CDR3 spans 13 residues. The V end lost 1 base, the J end lost 8 bases, and 12 bases lay between the germline ends. CDR3 sequence (DNA): TGTGCCAGCAGCTTAGGTGGCGAGGGTCAGCAGTACTTC. Translation gives CASSLGGEGQQYF.

The rearrangement joins TRBV11-2 to TRBJ1-2, with 7 bases matching TRBD1. The CDR3 length is 15 residues. CDR1 is SGHAT, CDR2 FQNNGV, per germline. V shed 4 bases and J 1 base; nucleotides not matched to a gene: 6. The CDR3: CASSSWDSRNYGYTF. The CDR3 region has the DNA TGTGCCAGCAGCTCATGGGACAGTCGTAACTATGGCTACACCTTC. The whole variable domain, filled in from reference TRBV11-2 and TRBJ1-2, reads EAGVAQSPRYKIIEKRQSVAFWCNPISGHATLYWYQQILGQGPKLLIQFQNNGVVDDSQLPKDRFSAERLKGVDSTLKIQPAKLEDSAVYLCASSSWDSRNYGYTFGSGTRLTVV.

This clone was seen a single time. This chain joins TRBV10-3 and TRBJ2-5, with 7 bases that match TRBD2. The CDR3 runs to 16 residues. CDR1 and CDR2 (germline): ENHRY, SYGVKD. The V segment lost 2 bases and the J segment 3 bases; nucleotides outside the gene matches: 9. CDR3 sequence: CAISEPGRGVKETQYF. CDR3 DNA sequence: TGTGCCATCAGTGAGCCGGGTCGGGGGGTCAAAGAGACCCAGTACTTC.

The CDR3 reads CASKGFRDTGGASGSQETQYF. For the CDR3, the DNA is TGCGCCAGCAAGGGGTTCCGGGACACCGGTGGGGCTAGCGGAAGCCAAGAGACCCAGTACTTC. The chain employs TRBV5-1 and TRBJ2-5; D is perhaps TRBD2 (7 bases). CDR1 is SGHRS and CDR2 is YFSETQ in the germline V gene. The CDR3 is made up of 21 amino acids. Trimming left V 6 bases short and J 1 base short, with 34 bases between.

The rearrangement uses TRBV13 and TRBJ2-2; 10 bases map to TRBD2. The CDR3 sequence is 17 residues long. Germline CDR1 and CDR2: PRHDT and FYEKMQ (reference sequence). Trimming removed 2 bases from V and 4 bases from J; junction bases left unmatched: 7. CDR3 nucleotide sequence: TGTGCCAGCAGCTTAAGGCCTAGCGGGGGAATCACCGGGGAGCTGTTTTTT. The encoded protein is CASSLRPSGGITGELFF.

The chain has TRBV6-1 and TRBJ1-2; 8 nucleotides align to TRBD1. This CDR3 comprises 13 residues. Per germline, CDR1 MNHNS and CDR2 SASEGT. With 7 bases clipped from V and 5 bases from J, the junction kept 6 bases outside the gene matches. CDR3 coding DNA: TGTGCCAGCAAAAAGCAGGGGGCTTATGGCTACACCTTC. The encoded protein is CASKKQGAYGYTF.

The V and J genes are TRBV18 and TRBJ2-5; possibly TRBD1 for D (5 bases). CDR1 is KGHSH, CDR2 LQKENI, per germline. With 3 bases removed from V and 3 bases from J, the gap between germline ends came to 8 bases. This CDR3 has 13 amino acids. This CDR3 reads CASSPTREETQYF. Here the CDR3 DNA reads TGTGCCAGCTCACCTACCAGGGAAGAGACCCAGTACTTC.

The V gene is TRBV19, the J gene TRBJ2-1, with 7 positions matching TRBD2. This CDR3 spans 16 amino acids. Germline loops: CDR1 LNHDA, CDR2 SQIVND (reference sequence). V shed 2 bases, J shed 6 bases, and the junction held 10 bases outside the gene matches. CDR3 amino acids: CASSIQWGGSRNEQFF. The DNA of the CDR3 is TGTGCCAGTAGTATACAATGGGGAGGGAGCCGCAATGAGCAGTTCTTC.

The chain links TRBV5-1 to TRBJ1-1; D not resolved. Looked up from germline, CDR1 is SGHRS and CDR2 is YFSETQ. CDR3 length: 14 residues. V was shortened by 4 bases and J by 0 bases, with 10 bases between the two germline ends. CDR3 DNA sequence: TGCGCCAGCAGCAGCGGAACACTGAACACTGAAGCTTTCTTT. Protein sequence: CASSSGTLNTEAFF.

This clone came up a few times. The chain combines TRBV10-3 with TRBJ1-2, with D maybe TRBD1 (6 bases). The germline gives CDR1 ENHRY, CDR2 SYGVKD. The CDR3 length is 19 residues. V was pared by 2 bases and J by 0 bases, with 22 bases between. CDR3 sequence reads: CAISEPTISQGHTNYGYTF. The CDR3 region has the DNA TGTGCCATCAGTGAGCCCACAATATCACAGGGCCATACTAACTATGGCTACACCTTC.

The count of this clone is one. The rearrangement joins TRBV5-6 to TRBJ1-4; D is ambiguous. Deletions cut 3 bases from V and 1 base from J, with 10 bases between. This CDR3 has 15 amino acids. In germline, CDR1 is SGHDT, CDR2 YYEEEE. This chain's CDR3 is CASSSKRLTNEKLFF. For the CDR3, the DNA is TGTGCCAGCAGCTCAAAGAGGTTAACTAATGAAAAACTGTTTTTT.

The chain joins TRBV6-5 to TRBJ1-1, with D tentatively TRBD1 (5 bases). This CDR3 has 15 residues. Trimming shortened V by 5 bases and J by 1 base, and 14 bases separated the two germline ends. CDR1 and CDR2 from the germline V gene are MNHEY and SVGAGI. The CDR3 DNA reads as TGTGCCAGCAGTACCCCTGTAGGGGAGAACACTGAAGCTTTCTTT. Its translation: CASSTPVGENTEAFF.

V and J are TRBV2 and TRBJ2-3; D is uncertain. The CDR3 sequence is 12 residues long. CDR1 SNHLY and CDR2 FYNNEI come from the germline V gene. The V and J ends lost 4 bases and 6 bases respectively, with 8 bases between them. The CDR3 sequence: CASSVEKDTQYF. CDR3 bases: TGTGCCAGCAGTGTAGAAAAGGATACGCAGTATTTT.

The genes are TRBV5-1 and TRBJ1-1, with 7 bases lining up with TRBD1. Germline V lookup: CDR1 SGHRS, CDR2 YFSETQ. The V gene end was trimmed by 3 bases and the J gene end by 2 bases; junction bases not matched to a gene: 4. CDR3 size: 14 residues. This CDR3 reads CASSSGQPNTEAFF. The CDR3 nucleotides are TGCGCCAGCAGCTCGGGACAGCCCAACACTGAAGCTTTCTTT.

The chain joins TRBV6-6 to TRBJ2-1; a possible D gene is TRBD2 (6 bases). V was pared by 6 bases and J by 4 bases, with 16 bases between. Per germline, CDR1 MNHNY and CDR2 SVGAGI (reference sequence). The CDR3 contains 15 residues. The CDR3 DNA sequence: TGTGCCAGCAGACCCCCCGCGGGGTTGTACAATGAGCAGTTCTTC. Translated, it gives CASRPPAGLYNEQFF.

This clone was recorded once. The chain has TRBV27 and TRBJ2-1; D is perhaps TRBD2 (7 bases). Between the trimmed V and J ends, which lost 3 bases and 8 bases, there was a span of 14 bases. This CDR3 spans 14 amino acids. Germline V gene sequence: CDR1 MNHEY, CDR2 SMNVEV (reference sequence). CDR3 coding DNA: TGTGCCAGCAGTTTCGGTCAGGGGAGGGATGAGCAGTTCTTC. The encoded protein is CASSFGQGRDEQFF.

The chain has TRBV18 and TRBJ1-1; TRBD1 aligns across 8 bases. Germline V gives CDR1 KGHSH, CDR2 LQKENI. The CDR3 covers 18 residues. V shed 0 bases and J 0 bases; nucleotides not matched to a gene: 9. The CDR3 region has the DNA TGTGCCAGCTCACCACCGGCAGGGGGCCTATGGGTGAACACTGAAGCTTTCTTT. Protein sequence: CASSPPAGGLWVNTEAFF.

The rearrangement uses TRBV5-1 and TRBJ1-2; 10 bases fit TRBD1. Germline V gene data show CDR1 as SGHRS and CDR2 as YFSETQ. V gave up 4 bases and J gave up 6 bases; unmatched junction bases: 3. CDR3 length: 13 amino acids. CDR3 sequence (DNA): TGCGCCAGCAGCCCGACAGGGGGCAATGGCTACACCTTC. Translated: CASSPTGGNGYTF.

The V call is TRBV6-1, the J call TRBJ1-2; 7 nucleotides match TRBD1. Germline V gives CDR1 MNHNS, CDR2 SASEGT. The V segment lost 3 bases and the J segment 4 bases; nucleotides outside the gene matches: 8. The CDR3 consists of 15 residues. CDR3 nucleotide sequence: TGTGCCAGCAGTGAGCGGCCGGGACAGAGCTATGGCTACACCTTC. It codes for CASSERPGQSYGYTF.

Notes on this clone: The junction departs from the called germline gene at one end, perhaps through a read error. This chain uses TRBV7-8 with TRBJ2-5, with TRBD2 identical over 14 bases. The germline gives CDR1 SGHVS, CDR2 FQNEAQ. The CDR3 has 15 amino acids. As DNA, the CDR3 is TGTGCCAGCAGTCGGACTAGCGGGGGGCAAGGGACCCAGTACTTC. This gives the protein CASSRTSGGQGTQYF.

This chain links TRBV7-2 with TRBJ1-4; 9 nucleotides agree with TRBD1. Germline trimming cut 5 bases from V and 5 bases from J; bases unmatched to any gene: 9. This CDR3 region has 16 residues. Germline V gene data show CDR1 as SGHTA and CDR2 as FQGNSA. Here the CDR3 reads CASSPRLGTGNEKLFF. CDR3 DNA: TGTGCCAGCAGCCCGAGGCTTGGGACAGGGAATGAAAAACTGTTTTTT.

The chain carries TRBV27 and TRBJ1-4; D possibly corresponds to TRBD1 (5 bases). This CDR3 region has 13 residues. The V and J ends lost 0 bases and 9 bases respectively, with 8 bases between them. The germline gives CDR1 MNHEY, CDR2 SMNVEV (reference sequence). The CDR3 DNA reads TGTGCCAGCAGTTTATCGGGGCTGCAAAAACTGTTTTTT. It encodes CASSLSGLQKLFF. Together with reference TRBV27 and TRBJ1-4, the CDR3 gives the full variable domain: EAQVTQNPRYLITVTGKKLTVTCSQNMNHEYMSWYRQDPGLGLRQIYYSMNVEVTDKGDVPEGYKVSRKEKRNFPLILESPSPNQTSLYFCASSLSGLQKLFFGSGTQLSVL.

This clone was seen just once. This CDR3 reads CASSLVGADTIYF. The CDR3 coding sequence is TGTGCCAGCAGCTTAGTAGGGGCTGACACCATATATTTT. The gene calls are TRBV7-8 and TRBJ1-3, with D maybe TRBD1 (5 bases). Deletions cut 1 base from V and 8 bases from J, with 9 bases between. Germline lookup yields CDR1 SGHVS and CDR2 FQNEAQ. This CDR3 is built from 13 residues.

V usage is TRBV6-1 and J usage is TRBJ2-4; 7 bases are a match to TRBD1. There are 15 residues in the CDR3. The germline V gene has CDR1 MNHNS and CDR2 SASEGT. After removal of 4 bases from V and 1 base from J, the junction contained 4 bases not matched to a gene. In nucleotides, the CDR3 is TGTGCCAGCAGTGGAGGGGGCTACGCCAAAAACATTCAGTACTTC. It specifies CASSGGGYAKNIQYF.

J is TRBJ1-6 and V is TRBV15; D remains ambiguous. Germline-derived CDR1 and CDR2 are LNHNV and YYDKDF (reference sequence). V was trimmed by 0 bases and J by 7 bases, leaving 7 bases between them. The CDR3 extends over 14 amino acids. CDR3 sequence (DNA): TGTGCCACCAGCAGAGATTTCGGGAATTCACCCCTCCACTTT. Protein: CATSRDFGNSPLHF.

The gene calls are TRBV6-5 and TRBJ1-1, with no clear D. The length of the CDR3 is 11 residues. Per germline, CDR1 MNHEY and CDR2 SVGAGI. The V end lost 7 bases, the J end lost 1 base, and 4 bases lay between the germline ends. CDR3 DNA: TGTGCCAGCACGGGGAACACTGAAGCTTTCTTT. Translating it yields CASTGNTEAFF.

V is TRBV4-1 and J is TRBJ1-3; TRBD1 is a possible D gene (5 bases). Germline V gene sequence: CDR1 MGHRA, CDR2 YSYEKL. This CDR3 has 16 residues. V shed 0 bases and J shed 2 bases, with 11 bases lying between them. CDR3 in amino acids: CASSQDQTGAGNTIYF. CDR3 in DNA: TGCGCCAGCAGCCAAGATCAGACGGGGGCTGGAAACACCATATATTTT.

A few counts support this clone. The rearrangement joins TRBV19 to TRBJ1-5; TRBD1 is a possible D gene (6 bases). The CDR3 length is 15 residues. Germline CDR1 is LNHDA and CDR2 is SQIVND (reference sequence). The V and J ends lost 7 bases and 6 bases respectively, with 19 bases between them. CDR3 sequence (DNA): TGTGCCAGTACGCCCGGCGGCAGGGGCAGTCAGCCCCAGCATTTT. As protein: CASTPGGRGSQPQHF. The whole variable domain, remainder taken from reference TRBV19 and TRBJ1-5, is DGGITQSPKYLFRKEGQNVTLSCEQNLNHDAMYWYRQDPGQGLRLIYYSQIVNDFQKGDIAEGYSVSREKKESFPLTVTSAQKNPTAFYLCASTPGGRGSQPQHFGDGTRLSIL.

This clone was counted between two and nine times. The V and J genes are TRBV9 and TRBJ2-1, with 10 bases identical to TRBD2. The CDR3 loop spans 12 amino acids. Losses at the gene ends were 3 bases for V and 15 bases for J; bases not matched to a gene: 6. In germline, CDR1 is SGDLS, CDR2 YYNGEE. The CDR3 spells CASSAPSGGLFF. The CDR3, as DNA: TGTGCCAGCAGCGCTCCTAGCGGGGGCCTGTTCTTC.

V usage is TRBV10-2 and J usage is TRBJ2-2; no definite D call. The germline CDR1 and CDR2 sequences are WSHSY and SAAADI. The CDR3 loop spans 12 amino acids. Trimming took off 6 bases at V and 2 bases at J, with 4 bases between the two ends. CDR3 sequence: CASRLNTGELFF. DNA for the CDR3: TGCGCCAGCAGACTAAACACCGGGGAGCTGTTTTTT.

The count of this clone is one. The chain joins TRBV27 to TRBJ1-4; the D gene is possibly TRBD1 (6 bases). This CDR3 is 12 amino acids long. In germline, CDR1 is MNHEY, CDR2 SMNVEV (reference sequence). The V end lost 2 bases, the J end lost 10 bases, and 8 bases lay between the germline ends. In DNA form, the CDR3 reads TGTGCCAGCAGTTTAAAAGGGGGAAAACTGTTTTTT. It encodes CASSLKGGKLFF.